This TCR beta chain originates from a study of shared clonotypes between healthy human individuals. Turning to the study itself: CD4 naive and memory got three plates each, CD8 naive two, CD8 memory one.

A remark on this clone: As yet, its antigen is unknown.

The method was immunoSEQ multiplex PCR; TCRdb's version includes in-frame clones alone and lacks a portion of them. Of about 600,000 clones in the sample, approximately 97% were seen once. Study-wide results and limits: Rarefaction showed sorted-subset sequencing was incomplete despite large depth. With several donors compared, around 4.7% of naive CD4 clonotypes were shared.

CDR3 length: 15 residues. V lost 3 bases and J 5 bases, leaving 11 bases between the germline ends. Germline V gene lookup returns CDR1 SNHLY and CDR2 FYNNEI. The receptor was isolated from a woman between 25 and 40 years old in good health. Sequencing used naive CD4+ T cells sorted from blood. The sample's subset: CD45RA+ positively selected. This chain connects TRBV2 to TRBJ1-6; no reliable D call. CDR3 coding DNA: TGTGCCAGCAGTGATGGTGGGGTCAATAATTCACCCCTCCACTTT. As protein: CASSDGGVNNSPLHF.